These 18 T cell receptor beta chains originate from one sample sequenced in a study of shared clonotypes between healthy human individuals. Profiled with immunoSEQ multiplex PCR; TCRdb holds only in-frame clones, not every one. Altogether about 520,000 clones are present, 95% to 97% being singletons, with the ten largest covering 0.055% to 0.075%. The sample consisted of naive CD4+ T cells sorted from blood. The subset denotes: CD45RA+ positively selected. These receptors all stem from a woman aged 30 to 39 in good health.

This chain joins TRBV7-2 and TRBJ2-2, with a tentative D call TRBD1 (6 bases). The germline V and J ends were trimmed by 1 base and 5 bases, with 11 bases remaining between them. Germline assignment: CDR1 SGHTA and CDR2 FQGNSA. The CDR3 is made up of 15 amino acids. DNA for the CDR3: TGTGCCAGCAGCTTAGGCAGGGGAATGACCGGGGAGCTGTTTTTT. It is translated as CASSLGRGMTGELFF.

The genes are TRBV28 and TRBJ1-1; 8 nucleotides match TRBD1. Germline CDR1 MDHEN, CDR2 SYDVKM. After removal of 8 bases from V and 5 bases from J, the junction contained 10 bases not matched to a gene. The CDR3 extends over 14 amino acids. The DNA of the CDR3 is TGTGCCAGCGGGGGACAGGCGCAAGGGACTGAAGCTTTCTTT. Translation: CASGGQAQGTEAFF.

The rearrangement uses TRBV5-1 and TRBJ2-1, with 12 bases that match TRBD2. The V gene's germline CDR1 is SGHRS and CDR2 YFSETQ. The junction had 8 bases not matched to a gene; V was cut back by 4 bases and J by 6 bases. The CDR3 is 16 residues long. The CDR3: CASSRGLAGNSNEQFF. The CDR3 region has the DNA TGCGCCAGCAGCCGTGGACTAGCGGGAAACTCCAATGAGCAGTTCTTC.

The chain carries TRBV6-5 and TRBJ1-1, with 8 bases fitting TRBD1. CDR1 and CDR2 (germline): MNHEY, SVGAGI. This CDR3 spans 14 amino acids. The V gene end was trimmed by 5 bases and the J gene end by 1 base; junction bases not matched to a gene: 3. The CDR3 DNA reads as TGTGCCAGCAGTCTGGACAGGGAGAACACTGAAGCTTTCTTT. This sequence encodes CASSLDRENTEAFF.

The J gene is TRBJ2-3, the V gene TRBV15; no clear D. The V and J ends lost 0 bases and 4 bases respectively, with 14 bases between them. From germline, CDR1 is LNHNV and CDR2 YYDKDF (reference sequence). CDR3 size: 16 residues. In DNA, the CDR3 is TGTGCCACCAGCAGAGATCCCACCGCCCTCGCAGATACGCAGTATTTT. Residues: CATSRDPTALADTQYF.

V usage is TRBV11-2 and J usage is TRBJ1-2; D ambiguous. The CDR3 has 14 amino acids. Trimming removed 5 bases at V and 2 bases at J, with 12 bases between. Looked up from germline, CDR1 is SGHAT and CDR2 is FQNNGV. The DNA for the CDR3 is TGTGCCAGCAGCCAGAGTGGGAGGAACTATGGCTACACCTTC. It is translated as CASSQSGRNYGYTF.

This clone was detected once. The gene calls are TRBV10-3 and TRBJ2-7; TRBD2 matches 10 bases. With 10 bases clipped from V and 4 bases from J, the junction kept 1 base outside the gene matches. CDR3 length: 11 amino acids. Germline assignment: CDR1 ENHRY and CDR2 SYGVKD. The CDR3 is CATSGGYEQYF. For the CDR3, the DNA is TGTGCCACTAGCGGGGGATACGAGCAGTACTTC.

The chain employs TRBV30 and TRBJ2-1; 7 bases agree with TRBD2. Per germline, CDR1 GTSNPN and CDR2 SVGIG (reference sequence). The CDR3 length is 14 residues. The trim removed 4 bases at V and 0 bases at J, leaving 3 bases unmatched. In DNA form, the CDR3 reads TGTGCCTGGATTTCGGGAGGCTCCTACAATGAGCAGTTCTTC. Its protein is CAWISGGSYNEQFF.

The genes are TRBV2 and TRBJ1-3, with D perhaps matching TRBD1 (5 bases). Germline loops: CDR1 SNHLY, CDR2 FYNNEI. The CDR3 length is 14 residues. Trimming pared 6 bases from V and 0 bases from J, leaving 9 bases between. The CDR3 region is CASRKDNSGNTIYF. The CDR3 DNA sequence: TGTGCCAGCAGGAAGGACAACTCTGGAAACACCATATATTTT. The full variable domain, with the rest looked up from reference TRBV2 and TRBJ1-3, is EPEVTQTPSHQVTQMGQEVILRCVPISNHLYFYWYRQILGQKVEFLVSFYNNEISEKSEIFDDQFSVERPDGSNFTLKIRSTKLEDSAMYFCASRKDNSGNTIYFGEGSWLTVV.

J is TRBJ2-3 and V is TRBV11-2; the match to TRBD2 covers 10 bases. There are 17 residues in the CDR3. CDR1 is SGHAT, CDR2 FQNNGV, per germline. The ends lost 5 bases at V and 3 bases at J; junction bases unmatched: 11. The CDR3 nucleotides read TGTGCCAGCAGCCCCCTGCGAGCGGGAGGGTCGACAGATACGCAGTATTTT. Amino acid sequence: CASSPLRAGGSTDTQYF.

This chain links TRBV9 with TRBJ1-5; TRBD1 matches at 8 bases. Germline assignment: CDR1 SGDLS and CDR2 YYNGEE. V gave up 3 bases and J gave up 5 bases; unmatched junction bases: 4. The CDR3 runs to 14 residues. The CDR3 DNA sequence: TGTGCCAGCAGCGCCGGGACAGGACATCAGCCCCAGCATTTT. Residues: CASSAGTGHQPQHF.

The chain joins TRBV2 to TRBJ1-1; unclear D gene. The germline V and J ends were trimmed by 1 base and 1 base, with 7 bases remaining between them. CDR3 length: 14 residues. Germline lookup yields CDR1 SNHLY and CDR2 FYNNEI. This CDR3 reads CASSEVTANTEAFF. As DNA, the CDR3 is TGTGCCAGCAGTGAAGTCACCGCGAACACTGAAGCTTTCTTT.

The CDR3: CSARLGVTQYF. The CDR3 bases are TGCAGTGCTAGATTGGGTGTGACGCAGTATTTT. V usage is TRBV20-1 and J usage is TRBJ2-3; D uncertain. The CDR3 covers 11 residues. CDR1 and CDR2 from the germline V gene are DFQATT and SNEGSKA (reference sequence). Trimming pared 2 bases from V and 9 bases from J, leaving 9 bases between.

Regarding this clone: A read error may account for a junction end that differs from germline. The V call is TRBV19, the J call TRBJ2-6, with TRBD1 matching over 10 bases. Per the germline V gene, CDR1 is LNHDA and CDR2 is SQIVND (reference sequence). The CDR3 covers 15 residues. DNA for the CDR3: TGTGCCAGTAGTCGGTTGGGGACAGGGGACAACGTCCTGACTTTC. The encoded protein is CASSRLGTGDNVLTF. The full variable domain, in which reference TRBV19 and TRBJ2-6 provide the parts outside the CDR3, is DGGITQSPKYLFRKEGQNVTLSCEQNLNHDAMYWYRQDPGQGLRLIYYSQIVNDFQKGDIAEGYSVSREKKESFPLTVTSAQKNPTAFYLCASSRLGTGDNVLTFGAGSRLTVL.

The V and J genes are TRBV5-1 and TRBJ1-2; 10 nucleotides line up with TRBD1. Trimming removed 2 bases from V and 7 bases from J; junction bases left unmatched: 2. Germline V gene lookup returns CDR1 SGHRS and CDR2 YFSETQ. This CDR3 comprises 13 residues. The CDR3 sequence is CASSFGTGVGYTF. DNA for the CDR3: TGCGCCAGCAGCTTCGGGACAGGGGTTGGCTACACCTTC.

This clone has more than one count but fewer than ten. The chain employs TRBV18 and TRBJ1-1; unclear D gene. V shed 1 base and J shed 6 bases, with 9 bases lying between them. Germline CDR1 and CDR2: KGHSH and LQKENI. The CDR3 has 13 amino acids. This chain's CDR3 is CASSPRGDAEAFF. CDR3 in DNA: TGTGCCAGCTCACCACGGGGAGACGCTGAAGCTTTCTTT.

The genes are TRBV7-2 and TRBJ1-5; 10 bases are a match to TRBD1. The CDR3 extends over 13 amino acids. Germline V lookup: CDR1 SGHTA, CDR2 FQGNSA. The junction had 1 base not matched to a gene; V was cut back by 5 bases and J by 6 bases. The CDR3 region has the DNA TGTGCCAGCAGCCGGACAGGGGGTCAGCCCCAGCATTTT. The encoded protein is CASSRTGGQPQHF.

The rearrangement joins TRBV4-1 to TRBJ2-4; D remains ambiguous. The length of the CDR3 is 12 residues. The V end lost 1 base, the J end lost 9 bases, and 7 bases lay between the germline ends. The V gene's germline CDR1 is MGHRA and CDR2 YSYEKL. CDR3 region: CASSQVMGIQYF. CDR3 nucleotide sequence: TGCGCCAGCAGCCAAGTCATGGGCATTCAGTACTTC.